This TCR beta chain originates from a study of beta chain features in type 1 diabetes. Investigators reverse transcribed all isolated RNA, so they sequenced expressed TCRB transcripts. Clones were read by immunoSEQ multiplex PCR, and TCRdb kept only the in-frame ones, dropping some. This table holds about 360,000 clones, about 12% found once. The CDR3 extends over 13 amino acids. V was pared by 4 bases and J by 6 bases, with 15 bases between. Germline CDR1 SQVTM, CDR2 ANQGSEA. The sequence derives from a man aged 18-30 years in good health. The chain links TRBV29-1 to TRBJ1-2; D might be TRBD1 (6 bases). Sequenced material: naive CD4+ T cells from blood. In nucleotides, the CDR3 is TGCAGCGTTGTTCTGGGGGCGCGGGATGGCTACACCTTC. It encodes CSVVLGARDGYTF.